The sequence of this T cell receptor beta chain was determined in a study of CD8 T cells in ankylosing spondylitis. Study outcomes and limitations: Reported data indicate significant enrichment of disease-linked clones within matched ankylosing spondylitis synovial fluid. Prior literature has documented some motif variants in synovial fluid and blood from reactive arthritis. Ankylosing spondylitis blood appeared to be characterized by a TCR beta motif of roughly eight highly homologous variants.

As to this clonotype: Its target is not known.

Germline V gives CDR1 SQVTM, CDR2 ANQGSEA. V was clipped by 6 bases and J by 1 base, with 12 bases between them. This CDR3 comprises 13 residues. Construction of TCR beta libraries was performed using quantitative 5'-RACE with molecular barcodes. TCRdb passed the 5' RACE reads through MiXCR, listing each CDR3 protein once. The sample has fewer than 400,000 distinct CDR3 sequences, around 20% seen once. The origin of this receptor is a male donor with ankylosing spondylitis. Input material: blood, either unsorted or a sorted T cell fraction (not recorded which). The chain joins TRBV29-1 to TRBJ1-1; perhaps TRBD1 as D (6 bases). CDR3: CSVSSTGNTEAFF. The CDR3 DNA follows: TGCAGCGTCTCGTCGACAGGGAACACTGAAGCTTTCTTT.